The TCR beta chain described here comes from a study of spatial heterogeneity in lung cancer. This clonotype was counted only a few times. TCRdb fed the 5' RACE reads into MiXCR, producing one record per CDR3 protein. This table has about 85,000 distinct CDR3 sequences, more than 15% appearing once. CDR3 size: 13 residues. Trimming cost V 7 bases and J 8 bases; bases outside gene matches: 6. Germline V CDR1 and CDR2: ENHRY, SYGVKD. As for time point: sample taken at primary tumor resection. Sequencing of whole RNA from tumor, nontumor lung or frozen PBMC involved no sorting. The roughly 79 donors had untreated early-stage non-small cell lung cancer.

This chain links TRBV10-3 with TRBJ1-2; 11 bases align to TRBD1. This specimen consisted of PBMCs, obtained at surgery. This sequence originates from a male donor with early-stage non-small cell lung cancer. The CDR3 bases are TGTGCCATCACTCGGACAGGGGGCTACGGCTACACCTTC. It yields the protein CAITRTGGYGYTF.